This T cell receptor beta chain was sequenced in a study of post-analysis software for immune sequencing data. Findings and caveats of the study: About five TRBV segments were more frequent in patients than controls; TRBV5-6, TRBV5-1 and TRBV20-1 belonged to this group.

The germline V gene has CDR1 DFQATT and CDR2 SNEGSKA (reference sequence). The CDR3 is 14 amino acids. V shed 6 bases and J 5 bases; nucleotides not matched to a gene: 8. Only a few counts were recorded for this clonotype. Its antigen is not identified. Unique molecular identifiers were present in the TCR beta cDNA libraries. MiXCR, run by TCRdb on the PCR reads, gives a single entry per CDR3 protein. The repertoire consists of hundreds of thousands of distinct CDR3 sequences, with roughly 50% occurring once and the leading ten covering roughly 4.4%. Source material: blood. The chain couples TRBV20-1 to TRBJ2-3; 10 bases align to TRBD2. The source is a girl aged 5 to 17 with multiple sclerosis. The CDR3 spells CSAKLAGVRDTQYF. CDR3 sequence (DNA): TGCAGTGCCAAGCTAGCGGGAGTGAGAGATACGCAGTATTTT.